These 18 T cell receptor beta chains came from one sample sequenced in a study of CD8 T cells in ankylosing spondylitis. Using its own MiXCR run on the 5' RACE reads, TCRdb lists one record per CDR3 protein. The sample shows about 210,000 distinct CDR3 sequences, roughly 6.6% of them seen only once. Regarding the study as a whole: Blood of patients with ankylosing spondylitis appeared to be characterized by a TCR beta motif of about 8 highly homologous variants.

The antigens for these receptors are not known. The sequenced material came from blood, either unsorted or a sorted T cell fraction (not recorded which). These receptors were taken from a male donor with ankylosing spondylitis.

This clonotype was detected many times. The V call is TRBV27, the J call TRBJ2-7, with TRBD2 identical over 8 bases. The CDR3 loop spans 16 amino acids. From germline, CDR1 is MNHEY and CDR2 SMNVEV (reference sequence). V was clipped by 3 bases and J by 0 bases; unmatched bases: 7. The CDR3 spells CASSFLLAAGSYEQYF. In DNA form, the CDR3 reads TGTGCCAGCAGTTTTTTACTAGCGGCAGGCTCCTACGAGCAGTACTTC.

This clonotype was recorded at least ten times. J is TRBJ1-5 and V is TRBV27, with D perhaps TRBD1 (5 bases). The CDR3 loop spans 14 amino acids. Germline V gene data show CDR1 as MNHEY and CDR2 as SMNVEV (reference sequence). Trimming took off 0 bases at V and 9 bases at J, with 12 bases between the two ends. The CDR3 DNA is TGTGCCAGCAGTTTATCCCCGGACACCCTGCCCCAGCATTTT. Translation gives CASSLSPDTLPQHF.

This clonotype was recorded at least ten times. CDR3 coding DNA: TGTGCCAGCAGTTGGGGACACCAAAATTCACCCCTCCACTTT. Translated: CASSWGHQNSPLHF. This chain uses TRBV28 with TRBJ1-6; the D gene is possibly TRBD1 (6 bases). Between the trimmed V and J ends, which lost 4 bases and 7 bases, there was a span of 11 bases. Germline V gives CDR1 MDHEN, CDR2 SYDVKM. The CDR3 extends over 14 amino acids.

The chain links TRBV7-9 to TRBJ2-1, with a weak D call TRBD2 (6 bases). The CDR3 has 15 residues. V was clipped by 1 base and J by 3 bases, with 10 bases between them. The germline gives CDR1 SEHNR, CDR2 FQNEAQ (reference sequence). Here the CDR3 DNA reads TGTGCCAGCAGCTTAGTACTAGCCGGCTACAATGAGCAGTTCTTC. Amino acid sequence: CASSLVLAGYNEQFF.

This clonotype has more than one count but fewer than ten. The chain links TRBV20-1 to TRBJ2-3; D not resolved. Germline values: CDR1 DFQATT, CDR2 SNEGSKA (reference sequence). This CDR3 has 13 residues. Between the trimmed V and J ends, which lost 3 bases and 3 bases, there was a span of 10 bases. The CDR3 here is CSASSDPTDTQYF. In DNA form, the CDR3 reads TGCAGTGCTAGTTCCGACCCGACAGATACGCAGTATTTT.

Comment on this clonotype: Being one base from a much bigger clone, this may be a read error. This chain connects TRBV7-8 to TRBJ2-3; maybe TRBD2 (5 bases). The CDR3 consists of 13 residues. Germline V lookup: CDR1 SGHVS, CDR2 FQNEAQ. The V end was cut by 5 bases, the J end by 10 bases, with 16 bases between. The DNA for the CDR3 is TGTGCCAGCAGCGGTGGACTGCTGGATGCGCAGTATTTT. The encoded protein is CASSGGLLDAQYF.

This clonotype was seen a handful of times. The V and J genes are TRBV27 and TRBJ2-1; unclear D gene. Germline CDR1 MNHEY, CDR2 SMNVEV (reference sequence). Trimming shortened V by 5 bases and J by 5 bases, and 7 bases separated the two germline ends. CDR3 length: 12 amino acids. This CDR3 is CASSPTDNEQFF. The CDR3 nucleotides read TGTGCCAGCAGTCCAACCGACAATGAGCAGTTCTTC.

This clonotype was observed at least ten times. V is TRBV12-3 or TRBV12-4 and J is TRBJ2-1, with TRBD2 as a possible D gene (6 bases). V dropped 3 bases and J dropped 7 bases, with 10 bases sitting between them. The CDR3 has 13 amino acids. The CDR3 region has the DNA TGTGCCAGCAGTTTTAGGGAGGTGAATGAGCAGTTCTTC. It is translated as CASSFREVNEQFF.

The chain links TRBV27 to TRBJ1-5; weak D call: TRBD1 (5 bases). The V and J ends lost 6 bases and 2 bases respectively, with 11 bases between them. Looked up from germline, CDR1 is MNHEY and CDR2 is SMNVEV (reference sequence). This CDR3 is 14 amino acids long. DNA of the CDR3: TGTGCCAGCAGAGGGACCTGGGGCAATCAGCCCCAGCATTTT. It codes for CASRGTWGNQPQHF.

Many counts were recorded for this clonotype. The V call is TRBV12-3 or TRBV12-4, the J call TRBJ2-5; no definite D call. The CDR3 consists of 13 residues. Trimming removed 5 bases at V and 2 bases at J, with 9 bases between. The CDR3 loop is CASSTRIQETQYF. CDR3 sequence (DNA): TGTGCCAGCAGTACCCGGATACAAGAGACCCAGTACTTC.

This clonotype has at least ten counts. This chain links TRBV9 with TRBJ1-2; the D is unclear. Per the germline V gene, CDR1 is SGDLS and CDR2 is YYNGEE. The CDR3 is 14 residues long. The V gene lost 3 bases and the J gene lost 7 bases, with 16 bases spanning the gap. The CDR3 reads CASSGRAATVGYTF. CDR3 nucleotide sequence: TGTGCCAGCAGCGGACGCGCGGCGACGGTTGGCTACACCTTC.

This clonotype was picked up many times. CDR3 in DNA: TGTGCCAGCAGCCCCTATTCTAGCGGGGGCAATGAGCAGTTCTTC. Its translation is CASSPYSSGGNEQFF. This rearrangement joins TRBV7-3 to TRBJ2-1, with 10 bases identical to TRBD2. Germline CDR1 and CDR2: SGHTA and FQGTGA. Unmatched junction bases numbered 7, after V lost 5 bases and J lost 6 bases. The CDR3 covers 15 residues. The whole variable domain, filled in from reference TRBV7-3 and TRBJ2-1, reads GAGVSQTPSNKVTEKGKYVELRCDPISGHTALYWYRQSLGQGPEFLIYFQGTGAADDSGLPNDRFFAVRPEGSVSTLKIQRTERGDSAVYLCASSPYSSGGNEQFFGPGTRLTVL.

The table lists this clonotype with many counts. The rearrangement uses TRBV10-2 and TRBJ1-5, with D tentatively TRBD1 (6 bases). Germline V gene sequence: CDR1 WSHSY, CDR2 SAAADI. CDR3 length: 14 residues. Trimming left V 3 bases short and J 9 bases short, with 15 bases between. CDR3 DNA sequence: TGCGCCAGCAGTGATGATACAGGGCCCTCGCCCCAGCATTTT. This gives the protein CASSDDTGPSPQHF.

This clonotype was recorded many times. The CDR3 here is CASSLALAGAYEQYF. The CDR3 coding sequence is TGTGCCAGCAGCTTGGCACTAGCGGGTGCGTACGAGCAGTACTTC. The chain is built from TRBV5-5 and TRBJ2-7; the match to TRBD2 covers 9 bases. The CDR3 extends over 15 amino acids. The ends lost 0 bases at V and 4 bases at J; junction bases unmatched: 5. Germline V lookup: CDR1 SGHKS, CDR2 YYEKEE (reference sequence).

The chain uses TRBV11-2 and TRBJ1-2; D unclear. V gave up 5 bases and J gave up 8 bases, with 21 bases separating them. The CDR3 is 15 residues long. Germline CDR1 reads SGHAT; CDR2 reads FQNNGV. The CDR3 DNA reads TGTGCCAGCAGCAATAGCACAGCCCGACTGGAGGGCTACACCTTC. This sequence encodes CASSNSTARLEGYTF.

This clonotype has at least ten counts. The rearrangement joins TRBV6-4 to TRBJ1-6, with a possible D match to TRBD1 (6 bases). CDR1 MRHNA and CDR2 SNTAGT come from the germline V gene. There are 14 residues in the CDR3. V lost 0 bases and J lost 7, with 7 bases in between. The DNA of the CDR3 is TGTGCCAGCAGTGACTCGGACAGAAATTCACCCCTCCACTTT. Protein sequence: CASSDSDRNSPLHF.

This clonotype was counted at least ten times. V and J are TRBV4-3 and TRBJ1-6; D remains unclear. The CDR3 spans 13 residues. V shed 0 bases and J shed 12 bases, with 9 bases lying between them. In germline, CDR1 is LGHNA, CDR2 YSLEER. CDR3: CASSQDASGPLHF. The DNA of the CDR3 is TGCGCCAGCAGCCAAGATGCGTCAGGACCCCTCCACTTT.

This clonotype was seen at least ten times. The chain has TRBV7-6 and TRBJ1-1, with TRBD1 identical over 7 bases. This CDR3 region has 15 residues. The germline V gene has CDR1 SGHVS and CDR2 FNYEAQ. J gave up 1 base and V 5 bases, and 7 bases lay outside the gene matches. As DNA, the CDR3 is TGTGCCAGCAGCCTCCGGACAGGAACGAACACTGAAGCTTTCTTT. Amino acid sequence: CASSLRTGTNTEAFF.